These 9 T cell receptor beta chains share one sample of origin, sequenced in a study of blood T cells in healthy people across ages. Combining a sample-barcoded 5' primer with a J-beta primer mix, a second PCR ran for roughly 7 to 12 cycles. TCRdb re-called the 5' RACE reads through MiXCR, storing one row per CDR3 protein. In the table there are under 2,000,000 distinct CDR3 sequences, less than 50% of which are singletons. Sequenced input: blood. All receptors come from a woman aged 35 to 49 in good health.

V usage is TRBV5-1 and J usage is TRBJ2-1; no clear D. Germline V gene data show CDR1 as SGHRS and CDR2 as YFSETQ. This CDR3 is built from 12 residues. V lost 4 bases, J lost 8 bases, and 10 bases lay in between. CDR3 protein: CASSPTIDEQFF. CDR3 coding DNA: TGCGCCAGCAGCCCAACGATCGATGAGCAGTTCTTC.

This chain links TRBV12-3 or TRBV12-4 with TRBJ2-1; 7 bases match TRBD2. This CDR3 is built from 14 residues. J was trimmed by 8 bases and V by 3 bases; bases with no gene match: 7. The DNA for the CDR3 is TGTGCCAGCAGTTTTGGGGGAGGGCGGGATGAGCAGTTCTTC. As protein: CASSFGGGRDEQFF.

This clonotype has only a few counts. The chain is built from TRBV4-3 and TRBJ2-6; TRBD1 might be the D (5 bases). Germline assignment: CDR1 LGHNA and CDR2 YSLEER. This CDR3 comprises 18 residues. Between the trimmed V and J ends, which lost 0 bases and 0 bases, there was a span of 12 bases. CDR3 nucleotides: TGCGCCAGCAGCCAAGAACCTACAGGTAGCTCTGGGGCCAACGTCCTGACTTTC. Translated, it gives CASSQEPTGSSGANVLTF.

This clonotype has only a few counts. V and J are TRBV7-2 and TRBJ2-3; 8 bases align to TRBD2. Germline V CDR1 and CDR2: SGHTA, FQGNSA. The CDR3 has 16 residues. Trimming removed 1 base from V and 6 bases from J; junction bases left unmatched: 9. The CDR3 DNA is TGTGCCAGCAGCTTAGTATTAGTCGGGGGGGTGGATACGCAGTATTTT. This codes for CASSLVLVGGVDTQYF.

The genes are TRBV9 and TRBJ2-3; possibly TRBD1 for D (5 bases). The CDR3 runs 15 residues. From germline, CDR1 is SGDLS and CDR2 YYNGEE. The V gene lost 5 bases and the J gene lost 0 bases, with 13 bases spanning the gap. Here the CDR3 DNA reads TGTGCCAGCAGGATCTTTCAGGGCAGCACAGATACGCAGTATTTT. Translating gives CASRIFQGSTDTQYF.

The chain combines TRBV11-2 with TRBJ1-2, with 8 positions matching TRBD1. The CDR3 contains 14 residues. After removal of 6 bases from V and 7 bases from J, the junction contained 10 bases not matched to a gene. Germline CDR1 and CDR2: SGHAT and FQNNGV. The CDR3 sequence: CASSLDRGASGYTF. The CDR3 DNA reads as TGTGCCAGCAGTCTCGACAGGGGTGCGAGTGGCTACACCTTC.

Only a few counts were recorded for this clonotype. The chain employs TRBV20-1 and TRBJ1-1, with D unclear. With 3 bases removed from V and 4 bases from J, the gap between germline ends came to 6 bases. Germline CDR1 and CDR2: DFQATT and SNEGSKA (reference sequence). The CDR3 sequence is 11 residues long. CDR3 sequence: CSARSRTEAFF. Written as DNA, the CDR3 is TGCAGTGCTAGGTCTCGCACTGAAGCTTTCTTT.

V gene TRBV20-1 combines with J gene TRBJ2-7; 7 positions match TRBD1. The germline V gene has CDR1 DFQATT and CDR2 SNEGSKA (reference sequence). The V and J ends lost 3 bases and 3 bases, in that order; junction bases with no gene match: 5. The CDR3 has 13 amino acids. The CDR3 here is CSASEGAGYEQYF. The CDR3 bases are TGCAGTGCTAGCGAGGGGGCCGGCTACGAGCAGTACTTC.

This clonotype appeared a few times. This sequence joins TRBV7-2 and TRBJ2-1; TRBD2 matches 13 bases. CDR1 and CDR2 (germline): SGHTA, FQGNSA. Losses at the gene ends were 2 bases for V and 14 bases for J; bases not matched to a gene: 18. The CDR3 is 18 amino acids. The CDR3 nucleotides are TGTGCCAGCAGCTTAACAACCCCACTAGCGGGGGGGCGAGAGAACGAGTTCTTC. This sequence encodes CASSLTTPLAGGRENEFF.